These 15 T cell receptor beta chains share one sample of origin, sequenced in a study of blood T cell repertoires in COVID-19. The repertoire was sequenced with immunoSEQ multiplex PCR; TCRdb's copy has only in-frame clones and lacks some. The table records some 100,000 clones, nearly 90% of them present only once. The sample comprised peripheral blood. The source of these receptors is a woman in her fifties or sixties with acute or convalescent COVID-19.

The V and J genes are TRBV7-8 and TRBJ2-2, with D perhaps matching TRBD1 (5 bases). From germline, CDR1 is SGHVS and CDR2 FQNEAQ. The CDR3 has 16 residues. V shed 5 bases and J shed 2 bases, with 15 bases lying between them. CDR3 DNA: TGTGCCAGCAGCCCTCCCCCGCAGGGAAACACCGGGGAGCTGTTTTTT. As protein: CASSPPPQGNTGELFF.

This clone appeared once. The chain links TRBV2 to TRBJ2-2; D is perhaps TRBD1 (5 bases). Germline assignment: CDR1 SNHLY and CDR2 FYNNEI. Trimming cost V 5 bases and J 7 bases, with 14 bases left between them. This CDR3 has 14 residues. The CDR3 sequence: CASSTQGLGGELFF. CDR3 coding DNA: TGTGCCAGCAGTACCCAGGGATTGGGCGGGGAGCTGTTTTTT.

In DNA, the CDR3 is TGTGCCAGCAGTGTAATCCGGGACAGGGAGTACGAGCAGTACGTC. It codes for CASSVIRDREYEQYV. The rearrangement joins TRBV27 to TRBJ2-7; 9 bases line up with TRBD1. CDR3 length: 15 amino acids. The J segment lost 4 bases and the V segment lost 5 bases, leaving 9 bases of the junction unmatched. Germline CDR1 reads MNHEY; CDR2 reads SMNVEV (reference sequence).

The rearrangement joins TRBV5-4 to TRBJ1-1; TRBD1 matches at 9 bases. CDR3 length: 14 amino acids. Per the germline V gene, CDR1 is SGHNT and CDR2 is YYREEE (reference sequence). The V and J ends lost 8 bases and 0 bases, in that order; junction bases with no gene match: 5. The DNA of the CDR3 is TGTGCCAGTTACCGGGACAGGGTGAACACTGAAGCTTTCTTT. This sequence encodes CASYRDRVNTEAFF.

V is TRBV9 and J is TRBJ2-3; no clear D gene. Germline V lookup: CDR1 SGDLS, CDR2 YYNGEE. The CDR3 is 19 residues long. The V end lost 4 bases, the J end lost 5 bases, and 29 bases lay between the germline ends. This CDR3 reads CASSSRPPDGDTVRDTQYF. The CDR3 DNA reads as TGTGCCAGCAGCTCCCGTCCTCCGGATGGTGACACGGTTAGAGATACGCAGTATTTT.

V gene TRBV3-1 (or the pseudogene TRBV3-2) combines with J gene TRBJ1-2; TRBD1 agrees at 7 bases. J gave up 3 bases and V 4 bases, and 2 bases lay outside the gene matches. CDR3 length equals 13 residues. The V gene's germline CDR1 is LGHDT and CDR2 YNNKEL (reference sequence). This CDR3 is CASSRGQHYGYTF. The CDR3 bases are TGTGCCAGCAGCCGGGGACAGCACTATGGCTACACCTTC.

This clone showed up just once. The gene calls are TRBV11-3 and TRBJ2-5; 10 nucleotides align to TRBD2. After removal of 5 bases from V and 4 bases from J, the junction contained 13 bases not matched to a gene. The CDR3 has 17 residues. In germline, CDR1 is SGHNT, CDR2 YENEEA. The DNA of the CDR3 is TGTGCCAGCAGCCCCGGGGGAGCGGGAGGGCCGCGAGAGACCCAGTACTTC. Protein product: CASSPGGAGGPRETQYF.

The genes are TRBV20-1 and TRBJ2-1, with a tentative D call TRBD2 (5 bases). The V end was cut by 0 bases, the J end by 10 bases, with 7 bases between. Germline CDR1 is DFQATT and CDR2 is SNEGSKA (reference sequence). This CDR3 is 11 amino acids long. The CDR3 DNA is TGCAGTGCTAGAGAGCCGGGGGAGCAGTTCTTC. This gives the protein CSAREPGEQFF.

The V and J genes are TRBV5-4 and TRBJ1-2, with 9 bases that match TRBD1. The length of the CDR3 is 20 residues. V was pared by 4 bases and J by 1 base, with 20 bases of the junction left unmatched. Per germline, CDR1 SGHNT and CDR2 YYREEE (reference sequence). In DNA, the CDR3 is TGTGCCAGCAGCGGAATGTCCCGCCGGACAGGGGAGGGGGGTAACTATGGCTACACCTTC. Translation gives CASSGMSRRTGEGGNYGYTF.

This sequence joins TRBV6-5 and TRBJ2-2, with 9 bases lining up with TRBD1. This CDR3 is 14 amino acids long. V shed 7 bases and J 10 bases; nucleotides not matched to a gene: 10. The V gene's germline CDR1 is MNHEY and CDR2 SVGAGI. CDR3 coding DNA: TGTGCCAGCACTTTGACAGGGGGGATCGAGGAGCTGTTTTTT. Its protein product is CASTLTGGIEELFF.

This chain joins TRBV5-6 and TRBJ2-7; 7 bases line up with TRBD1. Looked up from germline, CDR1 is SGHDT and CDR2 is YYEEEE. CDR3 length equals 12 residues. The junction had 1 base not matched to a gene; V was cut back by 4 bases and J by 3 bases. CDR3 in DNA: TGTGCCAGCAGCAGACAGGGCTACGAGCAGTACGTC. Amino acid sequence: CASSRQGYEQYV.

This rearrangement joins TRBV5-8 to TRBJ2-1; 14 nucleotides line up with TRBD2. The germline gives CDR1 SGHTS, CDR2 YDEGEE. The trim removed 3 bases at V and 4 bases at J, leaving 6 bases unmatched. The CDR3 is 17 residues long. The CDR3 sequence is CASSYTGTSGGYNEQFF. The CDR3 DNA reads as TGTGCCAGCAGCTACACAGGGACTAGCGGGGGTTACAATGAGCAGTTCTTC.

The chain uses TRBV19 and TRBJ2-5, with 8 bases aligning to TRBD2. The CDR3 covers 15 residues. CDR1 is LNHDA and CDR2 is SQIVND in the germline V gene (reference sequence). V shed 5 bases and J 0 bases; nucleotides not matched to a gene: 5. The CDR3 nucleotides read TGTGCCAGTAGTCCGGGACTAGGGAACCAAGAGACCCAGTACTTC. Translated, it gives CASSPGLGNQETQYF.

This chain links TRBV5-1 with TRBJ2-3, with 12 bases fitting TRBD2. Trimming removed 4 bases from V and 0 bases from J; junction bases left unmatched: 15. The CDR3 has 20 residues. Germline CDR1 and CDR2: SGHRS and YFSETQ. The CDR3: CASSRRTSGTANSSTDTQYF. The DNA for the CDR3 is TGCGCCAGCAGCCGAAGGACTAGCGGGACGGCCAACTCTAGCACAGATACGCAGTATTTT.

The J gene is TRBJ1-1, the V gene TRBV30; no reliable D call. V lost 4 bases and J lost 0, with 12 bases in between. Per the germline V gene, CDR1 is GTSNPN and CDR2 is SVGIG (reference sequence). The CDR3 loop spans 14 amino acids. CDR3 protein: CAWTVGTVNTEAFF. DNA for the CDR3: TGTGCCTGGACCGTGGGCACCGTGAACACTGAAGCTTTCTTT.